This passage covers 24 T cell receptor beta chains from one sample sequenced in a study of shared T cell receptors in the human thymus. Data came from immunoSEQ multiplex PCR; TCRdb stores just in-frame clones and leaves some out. The sample holds some 660,000 clones, 87% seen once. These data are also associated with another study on human thymus T cells.

The source material was thymocytes. The receptor set was obtained from a boy under two years old with a congenital heart defect.

The chain recombines TRBV5-1 with TRBJ2-2; a weak D match, TRBD2 (7 bases). Germline CDR1 reads SGHRS; CDR2 reads YFSETQ. The CDR3 totals 16 residues. Deletions cut 5 bases from V and 7 bases from J, with 21 bases between. Here the CDR3 reads CASRGGRREGYGELFF. In nucleotides, the CDR3 is TGCGCCAGCAGGGGGGGGCGCAGGGAAGGCTACGGGGAGCTGTTTTTT.

The chain is built from TRBV4-1 and TRBJ2-2; 12 nucleotides agree with TRBD2. V was clipped by 0 bases and J by 5 bases; unmatched bases: 4. CDR1 MGHRA and CDR2 YSYEKL come from the germline V gene. The CDR3 has 17 residues. The CDR3 loop reads CASSQEASGRATGELFF. As DNA, the CDR3 is TGCGCCAGCAGCCAAGAGGCTAGCGGGAGGGCGACCGGGGAGCTGTTTTTT.

This clone came up a few times. The chain links TRBV4-1 to TRBJ2-4; the match to TRBD2 covers 14 bases. The V gene end was trimmed by 4 bases and the J gene end by 5 bases; junction bases not matched to a gene: 7. The CDR3 runs to 17 residues. Looked up from germline, CDR1 is MGHRA and CDR2 is YSYEKL. This chain's CDR3 is CASSRTGTSGSENIQYF. The CDR3 DNA reads as TGCGCCAGCAGCCGTACTGGGACTAGCGGGAGTGAAAACATTCAGTACTTC.

The gene calls are TRBV15 and TRBJ2-2; D unresolved. CDR1 LNHNV and CDR2 YYDKDF come from the germline V gene (reference sequence). V was clipped by 4 bases and J by 0 bases, with 15 bases between them. This CDR3 is built from 17 residues. In DNA form, the CDR3 reads TGTGCCACCAGCACAGTAACCAGGCCTTCGAACACCGGGGAGCTGTTTTTT. Its protein product is CATSTVTRPSNTGELFF.

The chain has TRBV29-1 and TRBJ1-2, with TRBD1 matching over 8 bases. With 4 bases clipped from V and 6 bases from J, the junction kept 4 bases outside the gene matches. This CDR3 is 12 amino acids long. Germline V lookup: CDR1 SQVTM, CDR2 ANQGSEA. CDR3 protein: CSVGDRRHGYTF. The CDR3, as DNA: TGCAGCGTTGGGGACAGGAGGCATGGCTACACCTTC.

V usage is TRBV15 and J usage is TRBJ2-7, with TRBD1 matching 7 bases. Trimming at V came to 6 bases and at J to 7 bases, leaving 6 bases not matched to a gene. The CDR3 is 12 residues long. The V gene's germline CDR1 is LNHNV and CDR2 YYDKDF (reference sequence). CDR3 residues: CATSTGAREQYF. The CDR3 DNA is TGTGCCACCAGTACAGGGGCTCGGGAGCAGTACTTC. Full variable domain (missing parts from reference TRBV15 and TRBJ2-7): DAMVIQNPRYQVTQFGKPVTLSCSQTLNHNVMYWYQQKSSQAPKLLFHYYDKDFNNEADTPDNFQSRRPNTSFCFLDIRSPGLGDTAMYLCATSTGAREQYFGPGTRLTVT.

The chain has TRBV28 and TRBJ2-7; possibly TRBD1 for D (6 bases). The V gene lost 4 bases and the J gene lost 7 bases, with 20 bases spanning the gap. This CDR3 is built from 15 residues. Germline V gene lookup returns CDR1 MDHEN and CDR2 SYDVKM. CDR3 bases: TGTGCCAGCAGTTCACAGGGACACCGACTCGGGGAGCAGTACTTC. Translated: CASSSQGHRLGEQYF.

V gene TRBV2 combines with J gene TRBJ1-5, with D hard to call. V gave up 4 bases and J gave up 6 bases, with 13 bases separating them. Germline V CDR1 and CDR2: SNHLY, FYNNEI. This CDR3 has 14 amino acids. CDR3 bases: TGTGCCAGCAGTGTCACCAGGTTCAGTCAGCCCCAGCATTTT. Protein sequence: CASSVTRFSQPQHF.

The count of this clone is one. The rearrangement joins TRBV7-2 to TRBJ2-7; 10 bases map to TRBD2. CDR1 is SGHTA, CDR2 FQGNSA, per germline. The CDR3 is made up of 16 amino acids. Trimming took 1 base from V and 5 from J; bases not matched to a gene: 8. Here the CDR3 DNA reads TGTGCCAGCAGCTTAGTCCTAGCGGGAGAGGCTGACGAGCAGTACTTC. This encodes CASSLVLAGEADEQYF.

This chain links TRBV4-1 with TRBJ2-5; D perhaps matches TRBD1 (6 bases). Germline-derived CDR1 and CDR2 are MGHRA and YSYEKL. Trimming pared 1 base from V and 4 bases from J, leaving 13 bases between. The CDR3 spans 15 residues. Here the CDR3 reads CASSQGGPTGETQYF. CDR3 DNA sequence: TGCGCCAGCAGCCAAGGGGGGCCGACGGGAGAGACCCAGTACTTC.

This chain uses TRBV7-6 with TRBJ2-5; D gene uncertain. Germline assignment: CDR1 SGHVS and CDR2 FNYEAQ. Trimming removed 5 bases at V and 5 bases at J, with 9 bases between. The CDR3 is 12 residues long. The CDR3 DNA sequence: TGTGCCAGCAGCCCCAATCAGGAGACCCAGTACTTC. It specifies CASSPNQETQYF.

This sequence joins TRBV10-3 and TRBJ2-2, with 7 nucleotides matching TRBD1. V was clipped by 7 bases and J by 10 bases; unmatched bases: 21. Looked up from germline, CDR1 is ENHRY and CDR2 is SYGVKD. The length of the CDR3 is 17 residues. The CDR3 DNA reads as TGTGCCATCAAGAGAGAGGTCCGGGACAGCAGGGCGGAGGAGCTGTTTTTT. This translates into CAIKREVRDSRAEELFF.

CDR3: CASSPPYPRTLNYGYTF. The DNA for the CDR3 is TGTGCCAGCTCACCACCTTATCCGCGGACACTGAACTATGGCTACACCTTC. The V gene is TRBV18, the J gene TRBJ1-2; D may be TRBD1 (5 bases). The V gene lost 0 bases and the J gene lost 2 bases, with 16 bases spanning the gap. The CDR3 loop spans 17 amino acids. The germline V gene has CDR1 KGHSH and CDR2 LQKENI.

The chain carries TRBV2 and TRBJ1-1, with no clear D. V shed 3 bases and J shed 5 bases, with 7 bases lying between them. Germline CDR1 is SNHLY and CDR2 is FYNNEI. The CDR3 length is 12 residues. CDR3 DNA sequence: TGTGCCAGCAGTGACCCGGTAACTGAAGCTTTCTTT. Amino acids: CASSDPVTEAFF.

The chain is built from TRBV7-2 and TRBJ2-7; D gene unclear. CDR3 size: 13 residues. Looked up from germline, CDR1 is SGHTA and CDR2 is FQGNSA. The ends were cut back, 5 bases at V and 5 bases at J, with 13 bases in the middle. This CDR3 is CASSGSRGNEQYF. The CDR3, as DNA: TGTGCCAGCAGCGGCTCCCGAGGAAACGAGCAGTACTTC.

The chain carries TRBV5-6 and TRBJ2-6, with D perhaps matching TRBD2 (7 bases). This CDR3 has 18 amino acids. V gave up 4 bases and J gave up 0 bases, with 17 bases separating them. Germline V CDR1 and CDR2: SGHDT, YYEEEE. CDR3 amino acids: CASSLQGGGSSGANVLTF. The CDR3 nucleotides are TGTGCCAGCAGCCTACAGGGCGGGGGATCCTCTGGGGCCAACGTCCTGACTTTC.

The genes are TRBV28 and TRBJ2-6; 7 nucleotides line up with TRBD1. Germline values: CDR1 MDHEN, CDR2 SYDVKM. J lost 0 bases, V lost 6 bases, and 5 bases had no gene match. The CDR3 has 16 residues. CDR3 in DNA: TGTGCCAGCAGAAGGGGACAGACCTCTGGGGCCAACGTCCTGACTTTC. It is translated as CASRRGQTSGANVLTF.

This clone was seen a few times. This chain uses TRBV29-1 with TRBJ1-1; D unclear. Trimming left V 5 bases short and J 4 bases short, with 14 bases between. Germline V gene data show CDR1 as SQVTM and CDR2 as ANQGSEA. This CDR3 is 13 amino acids long. CDR3 in amino acids: CSVHSPGGTEAFF. CDR3 in DNA: TGCAGCGTTCATTCCCCCGGCGGCACTGAAGCTTTCTTT.

The table lists this clone with a count of one. The CDR3 bases are TGTGCCAGCAGTGATCACACCGGGACTGAGGGATACGAGCAGTACTTC. Translation: CASSDHTGTEGYEQYF. The chain couples TRBV25-1 to TRBJ2-7; perhaps TRBD2 as D (6 bases). Germline lookup yields CDR1 MGHDK and CDR2 SYGVNS. The CDR3 extends over 16 amino acids. With 3 bases removed from V and 4 bases from J, the gap between germline ends came to 19 bases.

The V gene is TRBV6-5, the J gene TRBJ1-4; TRBD1 might be the D (6 bases). Looked up from germline, CDR1 is MNHEY and CDR2 is SVGAGI. Trimming took off 0 bases at V and 6 bases at J, with 11 bases between the two ends. The CDR3 covers 15 residues. CDR3 bases: TGTGCCAGCAGTTACTCTCCGGACAGAGATGAAAAACTGTTTTTT. Residues: CASSYSPDRDEKLFF.

The chain has TRBV29-1 and TRBJ1-2, with D perhaps matching TRBD1 (6 bases). Trimming left V 5 bases short and J 3 bases short, with 19 bases between. The CDR3 sequence is 15 residues long. Per the germline V gene, CDR1 is SQVTM and CDR2 is ANQGSEA. The CDR3 DNA sequence: TGCAGCGTTCACAGCCAGGGACACCTTGACTATGGCTACACCTTC. It yields the protein CSVHSQGHLDYGYTF.

This chain connects TRBV5-1 to TRBJ2-7, with 9 positions matching TRBD1. With V trimmed by 0 bases and J by 10 bases, 8 bases remained unmatched. CDR1 and CDR2 from the germline V gene are SGHRS and YFSETQ. The CDR3 runs 14 residues. CDR3 nucleotide sequence: TGCGCCAGCAGCTTGGCCGGGGACAGGGAATCACAGTACTTC. Amino acids: CASSLAGDRESQYF.

DNA of the CDR3: TGTGCCAGCAGTGAAGGGACAGGGAGTAGCTACGAGCAGTACTTC. It codes for CASSEGTGSSYEQYF. This chain connects TRBV6-1 to TRBJ2-7; TRBD1 matches at 8 bases. Unmatched junction bases numbered 5, after V lost 1 base and J lost 3 bases. The CDR3 loop spans 15 amino acids. The germline V gene has CDR1 MNHNS and CDR2 SASEGT.

CDR3 amino acids: CASSYRGFYNEQFF. Written as DNA, the CDR3 is TGTGCCAGCAGTTATAGGGGATTCTACAATGAGCAGTTCTTC. V and J are TRBV6-5 and TRBJ2-1, with a tentative D call TRBD1 (5 bases). Looked up from germline, CDR1 is MNHEY and CDR2 is SVGAGI. Trimming removed 3 bases from V and 3 bases from J, with 9 bases in between. The CDR3 extends over 14 amino acids.